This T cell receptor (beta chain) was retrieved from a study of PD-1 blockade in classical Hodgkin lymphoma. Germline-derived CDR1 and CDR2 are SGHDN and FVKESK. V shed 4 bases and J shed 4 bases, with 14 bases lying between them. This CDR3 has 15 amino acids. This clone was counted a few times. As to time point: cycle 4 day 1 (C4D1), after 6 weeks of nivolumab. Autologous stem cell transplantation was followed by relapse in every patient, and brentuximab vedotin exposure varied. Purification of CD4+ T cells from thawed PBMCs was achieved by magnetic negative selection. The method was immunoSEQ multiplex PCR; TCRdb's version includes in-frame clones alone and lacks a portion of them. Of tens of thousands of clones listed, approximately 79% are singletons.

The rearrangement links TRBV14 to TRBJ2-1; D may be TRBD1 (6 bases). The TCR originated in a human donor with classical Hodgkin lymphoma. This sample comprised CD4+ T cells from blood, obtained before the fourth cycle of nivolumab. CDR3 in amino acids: CASSLGTSLYNEQFF. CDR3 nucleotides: TGTGCCAGCAGCCTAGGGACAAGCCTATACAATGAGCAGTTCTTC.